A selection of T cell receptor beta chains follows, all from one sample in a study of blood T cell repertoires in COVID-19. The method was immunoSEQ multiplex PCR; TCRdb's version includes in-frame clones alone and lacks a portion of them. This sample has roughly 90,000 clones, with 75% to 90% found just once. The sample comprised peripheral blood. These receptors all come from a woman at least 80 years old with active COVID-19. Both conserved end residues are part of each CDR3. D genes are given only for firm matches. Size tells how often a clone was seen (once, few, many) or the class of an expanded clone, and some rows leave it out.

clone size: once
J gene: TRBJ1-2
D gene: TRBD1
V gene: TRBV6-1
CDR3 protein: CASSEADRGYTF
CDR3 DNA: TGTGCCAGCAGTGAAGCAGACAGGGGTTACACCTTC

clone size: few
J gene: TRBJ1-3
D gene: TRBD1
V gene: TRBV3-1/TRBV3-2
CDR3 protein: CASSLGTGSGNTIYF
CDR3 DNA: TGTGCCAGCAGCCTTGGGACAGGCTCTGGAAACACCATATATTTT

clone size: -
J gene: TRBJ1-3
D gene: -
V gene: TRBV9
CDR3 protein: CASSYRASGNTIYF
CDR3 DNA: TGTGCCAGCAGCTACAGGGCCTCTGGAAACACCATATATTTT

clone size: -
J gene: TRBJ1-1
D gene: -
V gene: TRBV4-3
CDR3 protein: CASSQGLGEPSYEAFF
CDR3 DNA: TGCGCCAGCAGCCAAGGACTAGGGGAACCCTCATATGAAGCTTTCTTT

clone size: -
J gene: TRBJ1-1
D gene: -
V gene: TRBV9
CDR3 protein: CASSVSWNTEAFF
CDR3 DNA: TGTGCCAGCAGCGTATCATGGAACACTGAAGCTTTCTTT

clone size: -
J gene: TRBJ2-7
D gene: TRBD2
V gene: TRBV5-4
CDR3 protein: CASSLPPSGSLNYEQYF
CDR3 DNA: TGTGCCAGCAGCCTGCCGCCTAGCGGGAGCCTCAACTACGAGCAGTACTTC

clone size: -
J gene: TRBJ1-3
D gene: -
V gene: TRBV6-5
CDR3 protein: CASKDSGSSGNTIYF
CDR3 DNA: TGTGCCAGCAAAGACAGCGGGAGCTCTGGAAACACCATATATTTT

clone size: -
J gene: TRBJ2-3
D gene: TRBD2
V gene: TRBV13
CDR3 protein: CASSPLLAGGTDTQYF
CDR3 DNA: TGTGCCAGCAGCCCACTCCTAGCGGGAGGCACAGATACGCAGTATTTT

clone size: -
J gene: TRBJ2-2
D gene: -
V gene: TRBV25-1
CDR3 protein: CASSDAGRDTGELFF
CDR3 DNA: TGTGCCAGCAGTGATGCGGGACGGGACACCGGGGAGCTGTTTTTT

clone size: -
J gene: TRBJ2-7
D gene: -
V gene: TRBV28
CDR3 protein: CASRPAHRDKSYEQYF
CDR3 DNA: TGTGCCAGCAGGCCCGCCCACCGGGACAAATCCTACGAGCAGTACTTC

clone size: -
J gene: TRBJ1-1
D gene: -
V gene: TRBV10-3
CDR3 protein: CAISDGGSGTEAFF
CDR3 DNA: TGTGCCATCAGTGATGGGGGCAGTGGCACTGAAGCTTTCTTT

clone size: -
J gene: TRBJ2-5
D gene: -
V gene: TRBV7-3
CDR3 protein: CASSSQAGETQYF
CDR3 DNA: TGTGCCAGCAGCTCCCAGGCGGGGGAGACCCAGTACTTC

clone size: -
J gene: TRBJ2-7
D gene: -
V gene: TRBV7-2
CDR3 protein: CASSADRYEQYF
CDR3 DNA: TGTGCCAGCAGCGCGGACAGATACGAGCAGTACTTC

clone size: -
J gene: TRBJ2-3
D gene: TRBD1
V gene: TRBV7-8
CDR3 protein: CASSLAQGASSFSSTDTQYF
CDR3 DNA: TGTGCCAGCAGCTTAGCCCAGGGGGCGTCGTCCTTCTCTAGCACAGATACGCAGTATTTT